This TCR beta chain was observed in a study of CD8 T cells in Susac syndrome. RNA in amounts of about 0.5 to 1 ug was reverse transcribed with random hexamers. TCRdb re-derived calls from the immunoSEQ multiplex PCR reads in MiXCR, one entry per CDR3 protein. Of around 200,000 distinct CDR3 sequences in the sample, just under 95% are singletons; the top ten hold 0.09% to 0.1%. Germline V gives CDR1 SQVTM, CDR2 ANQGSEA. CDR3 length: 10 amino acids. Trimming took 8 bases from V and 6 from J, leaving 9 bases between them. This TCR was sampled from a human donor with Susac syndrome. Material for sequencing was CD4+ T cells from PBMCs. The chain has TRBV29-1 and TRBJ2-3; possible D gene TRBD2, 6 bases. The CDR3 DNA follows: TGCAGCTCGGGAGCGGATACGCAGTATTTT. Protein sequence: CSSGADTQYF.